These 15 T cell receptor beta chains came from one sample sequenced in a study of blood T cell repertoires in COVID-19 (dated by TCRdb to between 2020 and 2021). Libraries were made using the immunoSEQ multiplex PCR assay. What TCRdb holds here is the immuneACCESS table cut down to in-frame rearrangements. Part of the clones is not present; checked against another copy, under half of the missing clones reflect an unresolved V gene, and the others are unexplained. In all, the sample holds 100,000 to 150,000 clones, and over 75% of those were seen once. The ten biggest clones cover roughly 16% of the sample. The sample comprised peripheral blood. The receptors come from a man in his 60s with active or convalescent COVID-19.

The rearrangement uses TRBV5-4 and TRBJ2-7, with 8 bases identical to TRBD2. The CDR3 is 16 amino acids. J was trimmed by 0 bases and V by 2 bases; bases with no gene match: 7. Germline V gene data show CDR1 as SGHNT and CDR2 as YYREEE (reference sequence). In DNA form, the CDR3 reads TGTGCCAGCAGCTTCTCTAGCGGGTCGAGCTCCTACGAGCAGTACTTC. This translates into CASSFSSGSSSYEQYF.

This sequence joins TRBV19 and TRBJ1-6; the match to TRBD1 covers 9 bases. This CDR3 is 16 amino acids long. The V gene end was trimmed by 3 bases and the J gene end by 7 bases; junction bases not matched to a gene: 7. Germline V gives CDR1 LNHDA, CDR2 SQIVND (reference sequence). This CDR3 is CASSILRQGGNSPLHF. The CDR3 nucleotides read TGTGCCAGTAGTATCCTCCGACAGGGGGGGAATTCACCCCTCCACTTT.

The chain carries TRBV5-1 and TRBJ2-7; D possibly corresponds to TRBD1 (6 bases). This CDR3 contains 14 residues. Trimming left V 1 base short and J 5 bases short, with 13 bases between. Germline CDR1 and CDR2: SGHRS and YFSETQ. DNA for the CDR3: TGCGCCAGCAGCTTGCCAGGGGCAAAGAACGAGCAGTACTTC. It translates to CASSLPGAKNEQYF.

The chain joins TRBV6-6 to TRBJ2-2, with 8 bases lining up with TRBD1. Germline CDR1 and CDR2: MNHNY and SVGAGI (reference sequence). The CDR3 extends over 16 amino acids. The V gene end was trimmed by 5 bases and the J gene end by 1 base; junction bases not matched to a gene: 6. In DNA form, the CDR3 reads TGTGCCAGCAGTAACAGACAGGGGAAGAACACCGGGGAGCTGTTTTTT. This gives the protein CASSNRQGKNTGELFF.

The V call is TRBV7-2, the J call TRBJ2-1; weak D call: TRBD2 (5 bases). The CDR3 covers 18 residues. V was pared by 0 bases and J by 2 bases, with 17 bases between. Germline CDR1 is SGHTA and CDR2 is FQGNSA. The CDR3: CASSLARGSVPAYNEQFF. The CDR3 coding sequence is TGTGCCAGCAGCTTAGCCCGCGGGTCCGTTCCAGCCTACAATGAGCAGTTCTTC. Combining the CDR3 with reference TRBV7-2 and TRBJ2-1 gives the whole variable domain GAGVSQSPSNKVTEKGKDVELRCDPISGHTALYWYRQSLGQGLEFLIYFQGNSAPDKSGLPSDRFSAERTGGSVSTLTIQRTQQEDSAVYLCASSLARGSVPAYNEQFFGPGTRLTVL.

The chain uses TRBV7-9 and TRBJ2-3; 8 bases line up with TRBD2. V was pared by 5 bases and J by 3 bases, with 7 bases of the junction left unmatched. Germline V lookup: CDR1 SEHNR, CDR2 FQNEAQ (reference sequence). The CDR3 length is 15 residues. CDR3: CASSPPGRVTDTQYF. CDR3 nucleotides: TGTGCCAGCAGCCCCCCCGGGAGGGTGACAGATACGCAGTATTTT.

The genes are TRBV20-1 and TRBJ2-7, with unresolved D. V gave up 6 bases and J gave up 3 bases, with 9 bases separating them. CDR1 and CDR2 from the germline V gene are DFQATT and SNEGSKA (reference sequence). The CDR3 sequence is 11 residues long. The CDR3 region has the DNA TGCAGTGCCCGGTCCGGCTACGAGCAGTACTTC. Its translation: CSARSGYEQYF.

The chain has TRBV5-5 and TRBJ1-2; D gene unclear. This CDR3 region has 14 residues. Germline-derived CDR1 and CDR2 are SGHKS and YYEKEE (reference sequence). Between the trimmed V and J ends, which lost 4 bases and 8 bases, there was a span of 18 bases. CDR3 amino acids: CASSPRPSGWGYTF. CDR3 sequence (DNA): TGTGCCAGCAGCCCGCGCCCAAGCGGGTGGGGCTACACCTTC.

V gene TRBV27 combines with J gene TRBJ1-5; TRBD1 aligns across 10 bases. The CDR3 extends over 17 amino acids. Trimming at V came to 5 bases and at J to 4 bases, leaving 11 bases not matched to a gene. CDR1 is MNHEY, CDR2 SMNVEV, per germline (reference sequence). The CDR3 here is CASSLRAGQGMNQPQHF. Here the CDR3 DNA reads TGTGCCAGCAGTCTCAGAGCGGGACAGGGGATGAATCAGCCCCAGCATTTT.

This clone was recorded a few times. The V call is TRBV28, the J call TRBJ2-7, with D tentatively TRBD1 (5 bases). The germline V gene encodes CDR1 MDHEN and CDR2 SYDVKM. Trimming stripped 2 bases from V and 7 bases from J, with 18 bases between. This CDR3 is built from 15 residues. The CDR3 region is CASSLPSRGHREQYF. The DNA for the CDR3 is TGTGCCAGCAGTTTACCCTCAAGAGGACATAGGGAGCAGTACTTC.

The chain has TRBV30 and TRBJ1-1; D possibly corresponds to TRBD1 (6 bases). Germline V gene lookup returns CDR1 GTSNPN and CDR2 SVGIG (reference sequence). Trimming shortened V by 2 bases and J by 11 bases, and 15 bases separated the two germline ends. This CDR3 has 12 residues. CDR3 amino acids: CAWSPGQLVAFF. In DNA, the CDR3 is TGTGCCTGGAGTCCCGGACAGCTTGTTGCTTTCTTT.

The chain carries TRBV4-3 and TRBJ2-5; D is possibly TRBD2 (7 bases). Germline values: CDR1 LGHNA, CDR2 YSLEER. The length of the CDR3 is 15 residues. V gave up 3 bases and J gave up 9 bases, with 20 bases separating them. The CDR3 DNA is TGCGCCAGCAGCCAGGGGGGGGCTTTCCAAGGGGCCCAGTACTTC. Translated, it gives CASSQGGAFQGAQYF.

The chain combines TRBV5-4 with TRBJ1-1; 8 bases are a match to TRBD1. The V segment lost 3 bases and the J segment 4 bases; nucleotides outside the gene matches: 5. The CDR3 runs 14 residues. Germline CDR1 reads SGHNT; CDR2 reads YYREEE (reference sequence). CDR3 residues: CASSSQTGGTEAFF. CDR3 sequence (DNA): TGTGCCAGCAGCTCTCAAACAGGGGGCACTGAAGCTTTCTTT.

The gene calls are TRBV19 and TRBJ1-5; D is possibly TRBD1 (6 bases). V was trimmed by 5 bases and J by 5 bases, leaving 19 bases between them. The CDR3 is 16 residues long. Germline V gives CDR1 LNHDA, CDR2 SQIVND (reference sequence). This chain's CDR3 is CASSFSLWDTYQPQHF. CDR3 sequence (DNA): TGTGCCAGTAGTTTCTCCCTTTGGGACACTTATCAGCCCCAGCATTTT.

V is TRBV6-4 and J is TRBJ2-3; D is possibly TRBD2 (6 bases). The V end was cut by 6 bases, the J end by 3 bases, with 13 bases between. Germline V gene data show CDR1 as MRHNA and CDR2 as SNTAGT. The CDR3 totals 14 residues. CDR3 nucleotides: TGTGCCAGCAGCCGGGACTGGGGGACAGATACGCAGTATTTT. This codes for CASSRDWGTDTQYF.